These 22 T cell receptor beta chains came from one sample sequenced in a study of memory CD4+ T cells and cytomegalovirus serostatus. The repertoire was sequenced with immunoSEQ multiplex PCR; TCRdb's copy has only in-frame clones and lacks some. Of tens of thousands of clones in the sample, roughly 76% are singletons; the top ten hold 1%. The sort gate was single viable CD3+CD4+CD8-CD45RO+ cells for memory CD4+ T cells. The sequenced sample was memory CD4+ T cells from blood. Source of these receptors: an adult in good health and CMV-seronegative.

DNA for the CDR3: TGTGCCAGCAGCCCACGCCGGGCCTACAATGAGCAGTTCTTC. It yields the protein CASSPRRAYNEQFF. V is TRBV7-2 and J is TRBJ2-1; the D is unclear. This CDR3 contains 14 residues. Germline V CDR1 and CDR2: SGHTA, FQGNSA. Between the trimmed V and J ends, which lost 5 bases and 2 bases, there was a span of 10 bases. Looking up the rest from reference TRBV7-2 and TRBJ2-1 gives the full variable domain: GAGVSQSPSNKVTEKGKDVELRCDPISGHTALYWYRQSLGQGLEFLIYFQGNSAPDKSGLPSDRFSAERTGGSVSTLTIQRTQQEDSAVYLCASSPRRAYNEQFFGPGTRLTVL.

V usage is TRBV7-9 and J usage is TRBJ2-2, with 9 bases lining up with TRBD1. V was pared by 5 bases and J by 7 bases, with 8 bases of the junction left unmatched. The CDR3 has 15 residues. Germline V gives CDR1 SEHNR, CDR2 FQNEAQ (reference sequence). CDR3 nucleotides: TGTGCCAGCAGCCTCCGGGACAGGGACGGCGGGGAGCTGTTTTTT. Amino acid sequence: CASSLRDRDGGELFF.

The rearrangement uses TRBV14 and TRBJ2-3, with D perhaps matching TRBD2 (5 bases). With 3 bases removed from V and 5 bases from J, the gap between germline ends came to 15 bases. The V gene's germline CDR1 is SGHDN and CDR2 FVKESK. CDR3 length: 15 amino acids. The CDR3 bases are TGTGCCAGCAGCCAGGTGGGAGCGCCTGAAGATACGCAGTATTTT. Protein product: CASSQVGAPEDTQYF.

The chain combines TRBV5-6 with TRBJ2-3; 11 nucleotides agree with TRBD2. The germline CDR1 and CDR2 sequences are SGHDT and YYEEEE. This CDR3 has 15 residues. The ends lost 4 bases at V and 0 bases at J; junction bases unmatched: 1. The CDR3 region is CASSRTSGSTDTQYF. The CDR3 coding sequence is TGTGCCAGCAGCAGGACTAGCGGGAGCACAGATACGCAGTATTTT.

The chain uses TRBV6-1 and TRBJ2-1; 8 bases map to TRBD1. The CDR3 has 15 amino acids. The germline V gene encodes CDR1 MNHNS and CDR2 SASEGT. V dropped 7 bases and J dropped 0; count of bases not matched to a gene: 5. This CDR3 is CASTIGQGSYNEQFF. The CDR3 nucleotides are TGTGCCAGCACTATAGGACAGGGCTCCTACAATGAGCAGTTCTTC.

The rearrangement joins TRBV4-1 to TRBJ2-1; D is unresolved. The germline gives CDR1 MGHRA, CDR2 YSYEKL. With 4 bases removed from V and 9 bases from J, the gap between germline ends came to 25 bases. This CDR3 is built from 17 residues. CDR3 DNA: TGCGCCAGCAGCCCGTCCCCATCTAGAGGAACAAAGGCTGAGCAGTTCTTC. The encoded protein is CASSPSPSRGTKAEQFF.

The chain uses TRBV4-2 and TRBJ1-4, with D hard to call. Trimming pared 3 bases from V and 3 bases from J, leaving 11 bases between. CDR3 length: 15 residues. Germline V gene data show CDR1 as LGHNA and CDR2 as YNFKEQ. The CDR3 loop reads CASSHPQEANEKLFF. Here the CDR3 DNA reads TGTGCCAGCAGCCACCCTCAAGAAGCTAATGAAAAACTGTTTTTT.

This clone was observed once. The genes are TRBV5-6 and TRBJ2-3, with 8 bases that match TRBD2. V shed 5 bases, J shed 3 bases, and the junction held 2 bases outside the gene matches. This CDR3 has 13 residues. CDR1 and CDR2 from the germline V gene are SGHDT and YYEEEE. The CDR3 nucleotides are TGTGCCAGCAGGTCTAGCGGGACAGATACGCAGTATTTT. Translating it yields CASRSSGTDTQYF.

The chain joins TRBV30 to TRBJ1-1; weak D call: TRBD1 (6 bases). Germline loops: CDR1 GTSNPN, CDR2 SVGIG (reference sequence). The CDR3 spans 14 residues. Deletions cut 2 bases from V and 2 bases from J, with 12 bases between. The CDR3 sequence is CAWSPKDRNTEAFF. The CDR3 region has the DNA TGTGCCTGGAGTCCTAAGGACAGAAACACTGAAGCTTTCTTT. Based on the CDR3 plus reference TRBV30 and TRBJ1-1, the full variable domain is SQTIHQWPATLVQPVGSPLSLECTVEGTSNPNLYWYRQAAGRGLQLLFYSVGIGQISSEVPQNLSASRPQDRQFILSSKKLLLSDSGFYLCAWSPKDRNTEAFFGQGTRLTVV.

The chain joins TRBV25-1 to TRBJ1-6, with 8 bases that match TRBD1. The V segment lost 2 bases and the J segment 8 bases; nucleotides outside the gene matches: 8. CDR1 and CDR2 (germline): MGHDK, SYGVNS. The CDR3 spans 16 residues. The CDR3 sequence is CASSELGGTGYSPLHF. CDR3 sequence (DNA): TGTGCCAGCAGTGAACTGGGGGGGACAGGTTATTCACCCCTCCACTTT.

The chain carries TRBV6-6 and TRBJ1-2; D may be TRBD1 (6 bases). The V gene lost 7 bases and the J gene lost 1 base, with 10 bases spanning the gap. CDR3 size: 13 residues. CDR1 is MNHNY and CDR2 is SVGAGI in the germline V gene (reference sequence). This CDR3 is CASTGQLNYGYTF. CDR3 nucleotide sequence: TGTGCCAGCACGGGACAACTTAACTATGGCTACACCTTC.

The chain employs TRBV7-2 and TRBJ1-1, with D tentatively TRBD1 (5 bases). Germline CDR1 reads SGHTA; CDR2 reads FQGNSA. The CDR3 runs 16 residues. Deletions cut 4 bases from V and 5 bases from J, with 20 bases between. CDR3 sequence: CASSSQDTRRGTEAFF. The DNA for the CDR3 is TGTGCCAGCAGCTCCCAGGACACCCGCAGAGGAACTGAAGCTTTCTTT.

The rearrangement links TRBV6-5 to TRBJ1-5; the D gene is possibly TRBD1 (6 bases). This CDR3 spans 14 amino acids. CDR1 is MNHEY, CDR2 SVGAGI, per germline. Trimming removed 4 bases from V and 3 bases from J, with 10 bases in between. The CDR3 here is CASSLNRANQPQHF. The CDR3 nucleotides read TGTGCCAGCAGTTTAAACAGGGCCAATCAGCCCCAGCATTTT.

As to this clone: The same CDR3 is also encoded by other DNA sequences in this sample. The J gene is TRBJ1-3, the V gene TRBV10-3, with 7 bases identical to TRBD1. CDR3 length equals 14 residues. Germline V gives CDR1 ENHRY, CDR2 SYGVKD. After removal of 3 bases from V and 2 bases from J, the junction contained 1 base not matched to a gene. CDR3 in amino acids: CAISEDRAGNTIYF. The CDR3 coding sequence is TGTGCCATCAGTGAAGACAGGGCTGGAAACACCATATATTTT.

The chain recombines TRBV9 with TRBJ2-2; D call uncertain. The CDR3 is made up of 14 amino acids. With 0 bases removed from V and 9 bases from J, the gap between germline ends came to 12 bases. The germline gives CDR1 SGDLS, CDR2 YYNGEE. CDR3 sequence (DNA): TGTGCCAGCAGCGTAGCGGATATTACCCGGGAGCTGTTTTTT. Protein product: CASSVADITRELFF.

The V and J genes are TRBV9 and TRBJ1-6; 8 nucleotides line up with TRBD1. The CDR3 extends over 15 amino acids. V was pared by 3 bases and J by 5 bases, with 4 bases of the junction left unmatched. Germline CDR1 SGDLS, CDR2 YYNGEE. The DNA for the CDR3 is TGTGCCAGCAGCGCAGGGGGCAGCAATAATTCACCCCTCCACTTT. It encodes CASSAGGSNNSPLHF.

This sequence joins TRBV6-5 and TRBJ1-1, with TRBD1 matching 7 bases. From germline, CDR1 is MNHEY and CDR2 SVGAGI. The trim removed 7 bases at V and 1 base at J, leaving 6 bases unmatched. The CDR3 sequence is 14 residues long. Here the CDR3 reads CASTAGTANTEAFF. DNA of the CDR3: TGTGCCAGCACCGCAGGGACAGCGAACACTGAAGCTTTCTTT.

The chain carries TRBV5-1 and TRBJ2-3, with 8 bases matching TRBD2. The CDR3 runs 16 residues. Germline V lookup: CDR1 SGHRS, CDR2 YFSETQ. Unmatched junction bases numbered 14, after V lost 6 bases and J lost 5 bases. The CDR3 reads CASTPGGSGYLDTQYF. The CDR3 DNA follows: TGCGCCAGCACTCCGGGGGGGAGCGGGTACTTAGATACGCAGTATTTT.

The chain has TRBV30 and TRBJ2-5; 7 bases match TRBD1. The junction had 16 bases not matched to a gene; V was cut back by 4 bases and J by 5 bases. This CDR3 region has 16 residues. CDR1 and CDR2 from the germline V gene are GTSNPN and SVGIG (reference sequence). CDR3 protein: CAWTSPLGDSQETQYF. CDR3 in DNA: TGTGCCTGGACCTCGCCCCTCGGGGACAGTCAGGAGACCCAGTACTTC.

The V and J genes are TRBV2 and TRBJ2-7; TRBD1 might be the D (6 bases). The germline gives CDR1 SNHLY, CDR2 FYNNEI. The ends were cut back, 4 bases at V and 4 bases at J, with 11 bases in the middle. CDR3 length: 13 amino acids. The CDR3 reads CASSVDRIYEQYF. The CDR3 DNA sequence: TGTGCCAGCAGTGTTGACAGGATTTACGAGCAGTACTTC.

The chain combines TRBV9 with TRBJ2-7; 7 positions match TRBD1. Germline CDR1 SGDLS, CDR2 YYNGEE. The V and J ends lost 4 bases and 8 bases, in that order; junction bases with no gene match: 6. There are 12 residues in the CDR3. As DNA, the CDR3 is TGTGCCAGCAGCATAGACAGGGAAAAGCAGTACTTC. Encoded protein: CASSIDREKQYF.

The CDR3: CASSPPGRKGEKLFF. The CDR3 DNA follows: TGTGCCAGCAGCCCTCCGGGACGAAAGGGGGAAAAACTGTTTTTT. The rearrangement uses TRBV7-9 and TRBJ1-4, with a possible D match to TRBD1 (5 bases). Germline V gives CDR1 SEHNR, CDR2 FQNEAQ (reference sequence). CDR3 length: 15 residues. V dropped 5 bases and J dropped 8 bases, with 18 bases sitting between them.